Listed here is a single T cell receptor (beta chain). This specimen comes from a study of control samples from healthy donors and cancer patients. Trimming left V 6 bases short and J 7 bases short, with 9 bases between. The germline V gene has CDR1 MNHNY and CDR2 SVGAGI (reference sequence). The CDR3 runs 11 residues. Clones were sequenced by immunoSEQ multiplex PCR, and TCRdb holds only the in-frame ones, with some missing. Among approximately 50,000 clones listed, around 90% were seen once. Specimen: PBMCs. This rearrangement joins TRBV6-6 to TRBJ1-1; TRBD1 might be the D (5 bases). This TCR was recovered from a man aged 55 to 69 with head and neck cancer. CDR3 region: CASSPGYEAFF. The CDR3 nucleotides read TGTGCCAGCAGCCCAGGGTATGAAGCTTTCTTT.